The TCR beta chain under discussion was sequenced for a study of blood T cell repertoires in COVID-19. Study information: T cells, B-cell-depleted T cells, or PBMCs supplied cDNA or gDNA.

Germline V gene data show CDR1 as SEHNR and CDR2 as FQNEAQ (reference sequence). The CDR3 runs to 14 residues. The V end lost 1 base, the J end lost 1 base, and 4 bases lay between the germline ends. This clone was seen a single time. Assay: immunoSEQ multiplex PCR; the TCRdb copy retains only in-frame clones and omits some. The sample yields about 240,000 clones, roughly 90% seen once. This TCR was sampled from a man aged 55 to 70 who had recovered from COVID-19. The chain has TRBV7-9 and TRBJ2-2; no definite D call. The sample comprised peripheral blood. CDR3 sequence reads: CASSLVQNTGELFF. The CDR3 DNA follows: TGTGCCAGCAGCTTAGTTCAGAACACCGGGGAGCTGTTTTTT.